This TCR beta chain stems from a study of T cell responses to AZD1222 COVID-19 vaccine. Notes on the study in general: Nearly half of the spike-specific TCRs reportedly recognize variant regions that carry no mutations. Dominant CD4 TCR responses targeted spike regions 160-218 and 743-854. The breadth and depth of Spike-specific TCRs increased once two AZD1222 doses had been given.

Remarks on this clone: Its antigen is as yet unknown.

Clones were sequenced by immunoSEQ multiplex PCR, and TCRdb holds only the in-frame ones, with some missing. The data show 150,000 to 200,000 clones, with 88% seen just once and roughly 11% held by the top ten. Germline CDR1 is SGHTA and CDR2 is FQGNSA. The junction had 5 bases not matched to a gene; V was cut back by 0 bases and J by 2 bases. This CDR3 contains 16 residues. This chain connects TRBV7-2 to TRBJ2-3; 7 bases align to TRBD2. The sample consisted of peripheral blood, taken 28 days after the second AZD1222 dose. The source of this sequence is an adult who received the AZD1222 COVID-19 vaccine. Here the CDR3 reads CASSLAGGFNTDTQYF. CDR3 coding DNA: TGTGCCAGCAGCTTAGCGGGGGGGTTCAACACAGATACGCAGTATTTT.